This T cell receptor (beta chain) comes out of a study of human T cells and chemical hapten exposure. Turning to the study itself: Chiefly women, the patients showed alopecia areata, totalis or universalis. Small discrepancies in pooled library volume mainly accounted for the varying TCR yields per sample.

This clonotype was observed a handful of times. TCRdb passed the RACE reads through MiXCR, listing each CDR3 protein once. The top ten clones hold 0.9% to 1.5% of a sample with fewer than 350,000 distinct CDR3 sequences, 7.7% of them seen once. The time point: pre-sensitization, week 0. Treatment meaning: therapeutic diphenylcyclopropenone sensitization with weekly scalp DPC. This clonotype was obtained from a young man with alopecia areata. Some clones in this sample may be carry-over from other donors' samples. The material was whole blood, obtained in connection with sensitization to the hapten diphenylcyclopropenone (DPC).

CDR3 sequence (DNA): TGTGCCAGCAGCACCAGGGTTCGTGTCTCAGATACGCAGTATTTT. This translates into CASSTRVRVSDTQYF. The chain links TRBV11-1 to TRBJ2-3; D is possibly TRBD1 (5 bases). Between the trimmed V and J ends, which lost 5 bases and 4 bases, there was a span of 16 bases. Per the germline V gene, CDR1 is SGHAT and CDR2 is FQDESV (reference sequence). This CDR3 is 15 amino acids long.